Below are 21 T cell receptor beta chains sequenced from a single sample in a study of cytomegalovirus exposure and HLA in healthy donors. Use of 60 Vbeta and 13 Jbeta primers characterized the PCR. Data came from immunoSEQ multiplex PCR; TCRdb stores just in-frame clones and leaves some out. The table has around 200,000 clones, around 78% seen once. Sequencing used PBMCs. The receptor source for this set is a man aged 25 to 40 in good health and CMV-seronegative.

A few counts support this clone. CDR3 in amino acids: CASSPSGRSTDTQYF. In nucleotides, the CDR3 is TGTGCCAGCAGTCCAAGCGGTAGAAGCACAGATACGCAGTATTTT. The V and J genes are TRBV5-6 and TRBJ2-3; tentative D call: TRBD2 (5 bases). CDR1 and CDR2 from the germline V gene are SGHDT and YYEEEE. Trimming stripped 5 bases from V and 0 bases from J, with 13 bases between. The CDR3 loop spans 15 amino acids.

This sequence joins TRBV19 and TRBJ2-4; weak D call: TRBD2 (5 bases). V was trimmed by 4 bases and J by 2 bases, leaving 12 bases between them. The CDR3 is 15 residues long. Germline V lookup: CDR1 LNHDA, CDR2 SQIVND (reference sequence). The CDR3 sequence: CASSTRSGTKNIQYF. In DNA, the CDR3 is TGTGCCAGTAGTACCCGCAGCGGAACCAAAAACATTCAGTACTTC.

The chain recombines TRBV7-3 with TRBJ2-3; 7 positions match TRBD2. Germline V gives CDR1 SGHTA, CDR2 FQGTGA. The CDR3 totals 14 residues. Germline trimming cut 5 bases from V and 3 bases from J; bases unmatched to any gene: 5. In nucleotides, the CDR3 is TGTGCCAGCAGCAGGACTAGTGCGACAGATACGCAGTATTTT. Its protein product is CASSRTSATDTQYF.

The chain employs TRBV7-2 and TRBJ1-1; D call uncertain. The V and J ends lost 3 bases and 3 bases respectively, with 11 bases between them. The CDR3 sequence is 14 residues long. Germline V gives CDR1 SGHTA, CDR2 FQGNSA. This CDR3 is CASSLGDEYTEAFF. The CDR3 DNA follows: TGTGCCAGCAGCTTGGGAGATGAGTACACTGAAGCTTTCTTT. The full variable domain, completed using reference TRBV7-2 and TRBJ1-1, is GAGVSQSPSNKVTEKGKDVELRCDPISGHTALYWYRQSLGQGLEFLIYFQGNSAPDKSGLPSDRFSAERTGGSVSTLTIQRTQQEDSAVYLCASSLGDEYTEAFFGQGTRLTVV.

This chain uses TRBV6-1 with TRBJ1-5; D not resolved. The CDR3 covers 16 residues. Germline CDR1 reads MNHNS; CDR2 reads SASEGT. V lost 2 bases, J lost 0 bases, and 11 bases lay in between. For the CDR3, the DNA is TGTGCCAGCAGTGAATCGGCGGAGCGTAGCAATCAGCCCCAGCATTTT. This sequence encodes CASSESAERSNQPQHF.

This clone was seen a few times. J is TRBJ2-2 and V is TRBV5-1; TRBD2 matches at 10 bases. This CDR3 comprises 16 residues. The germline gives CDR1 SGHRS, CDR2 YFSETQ. The V and J ends lost 0 bases and 6 bases, in that order; junction bases with no gene match: 5. This CDR3 is CASSLDSSGRSGELFF. The CDR3, as DNA: TGCGCCAGCAGCTTGGATAGTAGCGGGAGGTCCGGGGAGCTGTTTTTT. The variable domain in full, completed from reference TRBV5-1 and TRBJ2-2, reads KAGVTQTPRYLIKTRGQQVTLSCSPISGHRSVSWYQQTPGQGLQFLFEYFSETQRNKGNFPGRFSGRQFSNSRSEMNVSTLELGDSALYLCASSLDSSGRSGELFFGEGSRLTVL.

This clone was picked up a small number of times. V and J are TRBV18 and TRBJ2-7; unclear D gene. This CDR3 has 13 residues. From germline, CDR1 is KGHSH and CDR2 LQKENI. Deletions cut 6 bases from V and 0 bases from J, with 9 bases between. The CDR3 DNA sequence: TGTGCCAGCTCGCTACTAAGCTCCTACGAGCAGTACTTC. This encodes CASSLLSSYEQYF.

This rearrangement joins TRBV27 to TRBJ2-1; TRBD1 might be the D (6 bases). CDR3 length: 15 amino acids. CDR1 is MNHEY, CDR2 SMNVEV, per germline (reference sequence). V was cut by 5 bases and J by 4 bases, with 15 bases left in between. The CDR3 DNA follows: TGTGCCAGCAGTCCTGACAGGTTACCTTACAATGAGCAGTTCTTC. The encoded protein is CASSPDRLPYNEQFF.

This chain uses TRBV7-3 with TRBJ2-1, with 14 bases fitting TRBD2. CDR1 and CDR2 (germline): SGHTA, FQGTGA. V gave up 4 bases and J gave up 2 bases; unmatched junction bases: 4. The CDR3 covers 17 residues. The CDR3 is CASSSEGLAGAYNEQFF. The CDR3 DNA reads TGTGCCAGCAGCTCGGAGGGACTAGCGGGAGCCTACAATGAGCAGTTCTTC.

The V call is TRBV28, the J call TRBJ1-2; D ambiguous. The CDR3 consists of 15 residues. Trimming took 7 bases from V and 8 from J, leaving 23 bases between them. Germline V lookup: CDR1 MDHEN, CDR2 SYDVKM. The CDR3 bases are TGTGCCAGCACCTCCCTTAGCCCCGGAGGGTTCGGCTACACCTTC. Translating it yields CASTSLSPGGFGYTF.

The chain recombines TRBV7-3 with TRBJ2-1; D may be TRBD1 (6 bases). V was pared by 5 bases and J by 4 bases, with 15 bases between. Germline V gene sequence: CDR1 SGHTA, CDR2 FQGTGA. CDR3 length: 15 amino acids. The CDR3 loop reads CASSLDLGTYNEQFF. The CDR3 nucleotides are TGTGCCAGCAGCCTGGACCTAGGGACATACAATGAGCAGTTCTTC.

The chain couples TRBV28 to TRBJ1-2, with D possibly matching TRBD1 (6 bases). Germline V gene sequence: CDR1 MDHEN, CDR2 SYDVKM. Trimming pared 6 bases from V and 0 bases from J, leaving 11 bases between. CDR3 length: 14 amino acids. Here the CDR3 reads CASRSGQPNYGYTF. The CDR3 bases are TGTGCCAGCAGATCAGGACAGCCTAACTATGGCTACACCTTC.

This chain links TRBV5-6 with TRBJ1-5, with D maybe TRBD1 (6 bases). V lost 0 bases to trimming and J lost 4 bases, with 8 bases between them. This CDR3 region has 14 residues. CDR1 is SGHDT, CDR2 YYEEEE, per germline. DNA for the CDR3: TGTGCCAGCAGCTTGGCCAGGGGAAATCAGCCCCAGCATTTT. It encodes CASSLARGNQPQHF.

The CDR3 sequence is CASKYPGGREQYF. CDR3 bases: TGTGCCAGCAAGTACCCAGGGGGCCGCGAGCAGTACTTC. The V gene is TRBV27, the J gene TRBJ2-7; 8 bases are shared with TRBD1. V was pared by 7 bases and J by 6 bases, with 8 bases of the junction left unmatched. CDR1 is MNHEY and CDR2 is SMNVEV in the germline V gene (reference sequence). The CDR3 totals 13 residues.

The gene calls are TRBV10-2 and TRBJ2-1; 10 bases fit TRBD2. Losses at the gene ends were 5 bases for V and 3 bases for J; bases not matched to a gene: 4. The CDR3 spans 15 residues. CDR1 WSHSY and CDR2 SAAADI come from the germline V gene. In DNA, the CDR3 is TGCGCCAGCAGTTCCGGGACTAGCGACTACAATGAGCAGTTCTTC. Residues: CASSSGTSDYNEQFF.

The chain joins TRBV29-1 to TRBJ2-5, with a possible D match to TRBD1 (6 bases). The end of the DNA aligns better with TRBJ2-7, so the J call may be wrong. This CDR3 is built from 13 residues. Germline values: CDR1 SQVTM, CDR2 ANQGSEA. The DNA of the CDR3 is TGCAGCGTTGAGCGGACAGAGCCCTACGAGCAGTACTTC. This codes for CSVERTEPYEQYF.

The chain joins TRBV11-2 to TRBJ1-6; possible D gene TRBD1, 5 bases. Germline V gene data show CDR1 as SGHAT and CDR2 as FQNNGV. V lost 0 bases and J lost 6, with 9 bases in between. CDR3 length: 15 amino acids. The CDR3: CASSLDGGGNSPLHF. The CDR3 bases are TGTGCCAGCAGCTTAGATGGGGGAGGTAATTCACCCCTCCACTTT. The whole variable domain, filled in from reference TRBV11-2 and TRBJ1-6, reads EAGVAQSPRYKIIEKRQSVAFWCNPISGHATLYWYQQILGQGPKLLIQFQNNGVVDDSQLPKDRFSAERLKGVDSTLKIQPAKLEDSAVYLCASSLDGGGNSPLHFGNGTRLTVT.

The J gene is TRBJ2-7, the V gene TRBV13, with 7 bases lining up with TRBD2. Germline assignment: CDR1 PRHDT and CDR2 FYEKMQ (reference sequence). There are 17 residues in the CDR3. With V trimmed by 2 bases and J by 4 bases, 14 bases remained unmatched. The CDR3 reads CASSLIAAEGLPYEQYF. The DNA for the CDR3 is TGTGCCAGCAGCTTAATCGCGGCGGAGGGACTACCGTACGAGCAGTACTTC.

This clone was observed a few times. The chain uses TRBV6-1 and TRBJ2-1; D is undetermined. This CDR3 has 13 residues. The germline V gene encodes CDR1 MNHNS and CDR2 SASEGT. V lost 2 bases and J lost 6, with 8 bases in between. The CDR3 reads CASSEFSFNEQFF. The CDR3 DNA follows: TGTGCCAGCAGTGAATTCTCGTTCAATGAGCAGTTCTTC.

This clone was counted only a few times. V and J are TRBV6-6 and TRBJ1-2; D unclear. Germline V gene data show CDR1 as MNHNY and CDR2 as SVGAGI (reference sequence). Trimming left V 2 bases short and J 4 bases short, with 5 bases between. The CDR3 covers 12 residues. The CDR3 here is CASSYESYGYTF. Written as DNA, the CDR3 is TGTGCCAGCAGTTACGAGAGCTATGGCTACACCTTC.

This clone occurred once. The chain carries TRBV7-2 and TRBJ2-1, with 9 bases that match TRBD2. The CDR3 length is 16 residues. After removal of 1 base from V and 4 bases from J, the junction contained 5 bases not matched to a gene. Germline CDR1 is SGHTA and CDR2 is FQGNSA. The CDR3 DNA reads as TGTGCCAGCAGCTTAGTGAGACTAGCGGTGTACAATGAGCAGTTCTTC. Its translation: CASSLVRLAVYNEQFF.